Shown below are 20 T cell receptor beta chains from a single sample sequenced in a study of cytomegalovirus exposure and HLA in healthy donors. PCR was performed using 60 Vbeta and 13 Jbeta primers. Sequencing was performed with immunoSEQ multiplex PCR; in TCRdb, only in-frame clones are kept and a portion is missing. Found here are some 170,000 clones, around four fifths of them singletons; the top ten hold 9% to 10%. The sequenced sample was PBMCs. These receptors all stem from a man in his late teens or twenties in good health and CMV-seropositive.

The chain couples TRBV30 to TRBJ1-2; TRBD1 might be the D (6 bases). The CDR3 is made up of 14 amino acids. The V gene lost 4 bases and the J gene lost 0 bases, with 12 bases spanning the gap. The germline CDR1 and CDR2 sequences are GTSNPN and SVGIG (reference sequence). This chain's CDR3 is CAWKDRPPNYGYTF. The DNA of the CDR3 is TGTGCCTGGAAGGACAGACCTCCTAACTATGGCTACACCTTC.

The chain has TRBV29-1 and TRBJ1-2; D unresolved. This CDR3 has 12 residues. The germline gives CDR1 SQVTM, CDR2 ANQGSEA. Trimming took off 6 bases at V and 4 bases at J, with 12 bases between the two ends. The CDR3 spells CSVDGVGYGYTF. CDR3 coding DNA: TGCAGCGTGGACGGGGTTGGCTATGGCTACACCTTC.

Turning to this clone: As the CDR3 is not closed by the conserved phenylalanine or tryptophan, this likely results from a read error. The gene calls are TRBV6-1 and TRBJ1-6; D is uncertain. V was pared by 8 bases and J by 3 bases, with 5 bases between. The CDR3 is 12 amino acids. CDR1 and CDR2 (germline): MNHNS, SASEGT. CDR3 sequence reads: CASQHYNSPLHL. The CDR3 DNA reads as TGTGCCAGCCAGCACTATAATTCACCCCTCCACCTT.

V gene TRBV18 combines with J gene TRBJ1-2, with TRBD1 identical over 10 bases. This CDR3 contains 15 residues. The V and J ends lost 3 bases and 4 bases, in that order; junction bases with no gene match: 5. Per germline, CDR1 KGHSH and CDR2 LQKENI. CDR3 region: CASSPPGTGAYGYTF. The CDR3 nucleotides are TGTGCCAGCTCACCTCCCGGGACAGGGGCCTATGGCTACACCTTC.

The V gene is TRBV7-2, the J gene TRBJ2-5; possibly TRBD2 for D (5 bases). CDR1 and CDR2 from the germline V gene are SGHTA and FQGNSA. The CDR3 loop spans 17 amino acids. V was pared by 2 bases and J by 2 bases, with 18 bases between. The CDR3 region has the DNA TGTGCCAGCAGCTTATTTTTTACTAGTGGGAAACAAGAGACCCAGTACTTC. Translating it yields CASSLFFTSGKQETQYF.

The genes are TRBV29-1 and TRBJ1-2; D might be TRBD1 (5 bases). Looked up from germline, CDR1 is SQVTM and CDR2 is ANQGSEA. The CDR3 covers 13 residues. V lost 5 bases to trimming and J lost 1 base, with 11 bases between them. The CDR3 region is CSVYGGGNYGYTF. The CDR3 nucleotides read TGCAGCGTTTACGGGGGAGGTAACTATGGCTACACCTTC.

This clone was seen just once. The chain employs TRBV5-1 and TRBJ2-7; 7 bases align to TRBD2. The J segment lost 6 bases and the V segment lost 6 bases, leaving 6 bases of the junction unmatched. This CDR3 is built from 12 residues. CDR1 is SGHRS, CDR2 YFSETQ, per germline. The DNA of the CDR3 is TGCGCCAGCAAGGGGAGGGGCGGCGAGCAGTACTTC. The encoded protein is CASKGRGGEQYF.

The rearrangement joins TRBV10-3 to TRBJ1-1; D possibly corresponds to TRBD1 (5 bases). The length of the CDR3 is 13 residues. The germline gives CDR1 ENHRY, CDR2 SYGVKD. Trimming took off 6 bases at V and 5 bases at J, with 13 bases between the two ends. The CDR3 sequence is CAIRGTGGTEAFF. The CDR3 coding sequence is TGTGCCATCAGGGGGACGGGAGGGACTGAAGCTTTCTTT.

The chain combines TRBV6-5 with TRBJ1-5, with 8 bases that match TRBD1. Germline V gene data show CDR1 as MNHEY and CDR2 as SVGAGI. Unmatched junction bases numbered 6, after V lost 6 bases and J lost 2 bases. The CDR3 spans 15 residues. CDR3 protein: CASSPRTGRNQPQHF. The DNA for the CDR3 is TGTGCCAGCAGCCCCCGGACAGGGCGCAATCAGCCCCAGCATTTT.

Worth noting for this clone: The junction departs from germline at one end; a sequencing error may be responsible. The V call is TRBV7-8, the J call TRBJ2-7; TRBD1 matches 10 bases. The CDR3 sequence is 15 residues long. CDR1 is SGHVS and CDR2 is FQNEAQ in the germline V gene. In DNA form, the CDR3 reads TGTGCCAGCAGTCGACCCGGGACAGGGGCCTACGGGCAGTACTTC. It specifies CASSRPGTGAYGQYF. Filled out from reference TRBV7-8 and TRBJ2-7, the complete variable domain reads GAGVSQSPRYKVAKRGQDVALRCDPISGHVSLFWYQQALGQGPEFLTYFQNEAQLDKSGLPSDRFFAERPEGSVSTLKIQRTQQEDSAVYLCASSRPGTGAYGQYFGPGTRLTVT.

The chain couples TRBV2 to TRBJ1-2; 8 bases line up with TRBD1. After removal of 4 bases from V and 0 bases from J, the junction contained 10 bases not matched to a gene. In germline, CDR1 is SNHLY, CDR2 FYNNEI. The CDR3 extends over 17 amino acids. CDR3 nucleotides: TGTGCCAGCAGTGCCGAGGGACAGGTCAACTCTAACTATGGCTACACCTTC. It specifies CASSAEGQVNSNYGYTF.

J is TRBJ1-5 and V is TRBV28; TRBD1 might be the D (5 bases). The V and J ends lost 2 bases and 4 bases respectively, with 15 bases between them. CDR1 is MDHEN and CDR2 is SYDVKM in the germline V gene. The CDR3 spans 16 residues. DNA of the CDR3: TGTGCCAGCAGTTTAGGGAGGAGGGGTCCTAATCAGCCCCAGCATTTT. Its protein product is CASSLGRRGPNQPQHF.

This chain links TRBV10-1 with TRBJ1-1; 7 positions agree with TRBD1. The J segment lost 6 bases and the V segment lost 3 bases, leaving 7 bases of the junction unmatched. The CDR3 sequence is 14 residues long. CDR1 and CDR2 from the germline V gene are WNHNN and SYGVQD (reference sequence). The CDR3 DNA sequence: TGCGCCAGCAGTGAAGTTGGGCAGGGGGCTGAAGCTTTCTTT. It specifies CASSEVGQGAEAFF.

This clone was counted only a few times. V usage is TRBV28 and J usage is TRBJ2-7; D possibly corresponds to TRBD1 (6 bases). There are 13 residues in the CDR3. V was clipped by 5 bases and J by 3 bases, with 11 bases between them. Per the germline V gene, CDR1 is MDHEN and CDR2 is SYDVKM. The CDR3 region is CASSSRGFYEQYF. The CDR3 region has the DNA TGTGCCAGCAGTAGTAGGGGGTTCTACGAGCAGTACTTC.

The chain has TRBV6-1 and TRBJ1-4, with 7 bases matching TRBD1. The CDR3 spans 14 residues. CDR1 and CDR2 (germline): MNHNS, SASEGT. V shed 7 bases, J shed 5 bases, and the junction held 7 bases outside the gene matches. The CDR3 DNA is TGTGCCAGCACGCCCGGGACAGACAATGAAAAACTGTTTTTT. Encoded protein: CASTPGTDNEKLFF.

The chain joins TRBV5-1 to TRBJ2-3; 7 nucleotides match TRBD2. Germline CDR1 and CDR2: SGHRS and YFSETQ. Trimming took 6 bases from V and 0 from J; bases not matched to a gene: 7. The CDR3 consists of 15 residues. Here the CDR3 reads CASNRGEASTDTQYF. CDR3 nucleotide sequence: TGCGCCAGCAATCGGGGGGAAGCTAGCACAGATACGCAGTATTTT.

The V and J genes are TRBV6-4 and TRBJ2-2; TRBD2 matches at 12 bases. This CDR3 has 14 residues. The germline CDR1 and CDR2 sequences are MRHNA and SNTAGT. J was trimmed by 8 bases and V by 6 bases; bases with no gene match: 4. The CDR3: CASSLAGGTGELFF. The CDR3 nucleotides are TGTGCCAGCAGCCTAGCGGGAGGGACTGGGGAGCTGTTTTTT.

The CDR3 spells CASSDRRQTGELFF. The CDR3 bases are TGTGCCAGCAGCGACCGACGACAGACAGGGGAGCTGTTTTTT. The rearrangement uses TRBV9 and TRBJ2-2; a possible D gene is TRBD1 (5 bases). The CDR3 is 14 residues long. Germline lookup yields CDR1 SGDLS and CDR2 YYNGEE. V lost 3 bases and J lost 8, with 14 bases in between.

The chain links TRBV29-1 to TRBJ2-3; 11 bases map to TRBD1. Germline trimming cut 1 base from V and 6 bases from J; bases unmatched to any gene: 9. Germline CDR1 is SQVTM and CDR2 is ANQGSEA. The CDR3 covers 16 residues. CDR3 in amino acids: CSVEVRGDRGSDTQYF. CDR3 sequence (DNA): TGCAGCGTTGAAGTGAGGGGGGACAGGGGGTCCGATACGCAGTATTTT.

The CDR3 nucleotides read TGTGCCAGCAGTTTAGCTAGTTCCTACAATGAGCAGTTCTTC. The encoded protein is CASSLASSYNEQFF. The rearrangement joins TRBV28 to TRBJ2-1; D gene unclear. Trimming stripped 2 bases from V and 1 base from J, with 6 bases between. CDR3 length: 14 residues. The germline V gene has CDR1 MDHEN and CDR2 SYDVKM.